Below, 22 T cell receptor beta chains from the same sample are listed, as sequenced in a study of blood T cell repertoires in COVID-19. Profiled with immunoSEQ multiplex PCR; TCRdb holds only in-frame clones, not every one. The repertoire holds roughly 180,000 clones, with 94% as singletons. Specimen: peripheral blood. Receptor source: a man under 40 with COVID-19, enrolled during active disease.

The rearrangement links TRBV6-5 to TRBJ1-5; 7 nucleotides agree with TRBD1. The CDR3 totals 15 residues. Trimming cost V 7 bases and J 2 bases; bases outside gene matches: 8. Germline CDR1 MNHEY, CDR2 SVGAGI. In DNA form, the CDR3 reads TGTGCCAGCACCCGACAGGGAACTGGCAATCAGCCCCAGCATTTT. It translates to CASTRQGTGNQPQHF.

The chain carries TRBV6-6 and TRBJ1-4; 10 bases line up with TRBD1. Trimming removed 6 bases from V and 2 bases from J; junction bases left unmatched: 6. The CDR3 covers 16 residues. CDR1 is MNHNY and CDR2 is SVGAGI in the germline V gene (reference sequence). The DNA for the CDR3 is TGTGCCAGCAGCAGACAGGGGGCGCCCACTAATGAAAAACTGTTTTTT. Amino acids: CASSRQGAPTNEKLFF.

The J gene is TRBJ1-5, the V gene TRBV6-5; D unresolved. Trimming cost V 2 bases and J 7 bases, with 12 bases left between them. Germline V gene sequence: CDR1 MNHEY, CDR2 SVGAGI. The CDR3 contains 14 residues. CDR3 bases: TGTGCCAGCAGTTACGGGCGGGGTGGACAGCCCCAGCATTTT. Protein sequence: CASSYGRGGQPQHF.

This clone came up once. The chain links TRBV6-7 to TRBJ1-2; TRBD1 matches at 11 bases. TRBV6-7 is an ORF, with its function uncertain. V was pared by 11 bases and J by 8 bases, with 16 bases of the junction left unmatched. The CDR3 is made up of 15 amino acids. In nucleotides, the CDR3 is TGTGCCCGCCTCCCCGGGACAGGGGGGAAGGGGGGCTACACCTTC. The encoded protein is CARLPGTGGKGGYTF.

The CDR3 reads CASSLNRGLDNSPLHF. DNA for the CDR3: TGTGCCAGCAGCTTAAACAGGGGTCTCGATAATTCACCCCTCCACTTT. This chain uses TRBV5-4 with TRBJ1-6, with 7 bases lining up with TRBD1. Trimming took 2 bases from V and 5 from J; bases not matched to a gene: 7. Germline V CDR1 and CDR2: SGHNT, YYREEE (reference sequence). CDR3 length equals 16 residues.

This chain joins TRBV6-1 and TRBJ2-3; 11 bases are shared with TRBD2. Germline V gene data show CDR1 as MNHNS and CDR2 as SASEGT. The CDR3 sequence is 16 residues long. V shed 4 bases and J 0 bases; nucleotides not matched to a gene: 3. CDR3 loop: CASSALAGASTDTQYF. Here the CDR3 DNA reads TGTGCCAGCAGTGCACTAGCGGGGGCTAGCACAGATACGCAGTATTTT.

The chain recombines TRBV18 with TRBJ1-4; unclear D gene. The CDR3 contains 14 residues. Between the trimmed V and J ends, which lost 4 bases and 0 bases, there was a span of 6 bases. Germline lookup yields CDR1 KGHSH and CDR2 LQKENI. CDR3 in amino acids: CASSLRATNEKLFF. CDR3 in DNA: TGTGCCAGCTCACTACGGGCAACTAATGAAAAACTGTTTTTT.

V usage is TRBV6-1 and J usage is TRBJ1-1; possible D gene TRBD1, 6 bases. The germline CDR1 and CDR2 sequences are MNHNS and SASEGT. The CDR3 is 14 amino acids. The V end was cut by 3 bases, the J end by 5 bases, with 13 bases between. CDR3 DNA sequence: TGTGCCAGCAGTGAGAGAGGGGGGGCGACTGAAGCTTTCTTT. Amino acid sequence: CASSERGGATEAFF.

This rearrangement joins TRBV19 to TRBJ1-4, with 9 positions matching TRBD1. Trimming cost V 10 bases and J 10 bases; bases outside gene matches: 4. CDR1 is LNHDA, CDR2 SQIVND, per germline (reference sequence). This CDR3 comprises 11 residues. CDR3 protein: CATRQGVKLFF. The CDR3 bases are TGTGCCACTCGACAGGGGGTAAAACTGTTTTTT.

This chain uses TRBV15 with TRBJ2-3; 16 nucleotides align to TRBD2. There are 16 residues in the CDR3. The V and J ends lost 3 bases and 4 bases, in that order; junction bases with no gene match: 1. Germline V CDR1 and CDR2: LNHNV, YYDKDF (reference sequence). CDR3 bases: TGTGCCACCAGCAGCGGGACTAGCGGGGGGGCAGATACGCAGTATTTT. As protein: CATSSGTSGGADTQYF.

The rearrangement uses TRBV10-3 and TRBJ2-5; maybe TRBD1 (6 bases). The CDR3 spans 12 residues. The V and J ends lost 6 bases and 2 bases respectively, with 7 bases between them. Germline CDR1 and CDR2: ENHRY and SYGVKD. Here the CDR3 reads CAIRGQQETQYF. CDR3 DNA sequence: TGTGCCATCAGGGGACAACAAGAGACCCAGTACTTC.

The V gene is TRBV7-2, the J gene TRBJ2-4; TRBD1 matches 9 bases. CDR3 length: 14 amino acids. From germline, CDR1 is SGHTA and CDR2 FQGNSA. V was pared by 4 bases and J by 6 bases, with 4 bases of the junction left unmatched. CDR3 nucleotides: TGTGCCAGCAGCTCGCTGGACAGGGGAAACATTCAGTACTTC. Amino acid sequence: CASSSLDRGNIQYF.

The sample holds one count of this clone. CDR3 sequence reads: CASSNRRQETQYF. CDR3 nucleotides: TGTGCCAGCAGTAACAGGAGACAAGAGACCCAGTACTTC. The chain carries TRBV12-3 or TRBV12-4 and TRBJ2-5; a weak D match, TRBD1 (5 bases). The CDR3 runs to 13 residues. The V and J ends lost 5 bases and 2 bases respectively, with 9 bases between them.

The chain combines TRBV18 with TRBJ2-5; D possibly corresponds to TRBD1 (5 bases). Per the germline V gene, CDR1 is KGHSH and CDR2 is LQKENI. V lost 1 base, J lost 2 bases, and 11 bases lay in between. The CDR3 covers 15 residues. CDR3 protein: CASSPLRTQQETQYF. As DNA, the CDR3 is TGTGCCAGCTCACCACTGAGGACACAACAAGAGACCCAGTACTTC.

V is TRBV5-1 and J is TRBJ1-4; 9 nucleotides line up with TRBD1. J gave up 7 bases and V 0 bases, and 4 bases lay outside the gene matches. The germline V gene encodes CDR1 SGHRS and CDR2 YFSETQ. This CDR3 region has 15 residues. The CDR3 DNA is TGCGCCAGCAGCTTGGGGACAGGGGAAACTGAAAAACTGTTTTTT. Encoded protein: CASSLGTGETEKLFF.

The J gene is TRBJ2-1, the V gene TRBV27, with D perhaps matching TRBD2 (6 bases). Trimming took off 3 bases at V and 6 bases at J, with 15 bases between the two ends. Germline CDR1 is MNHEY and CDR2 is SMNVEV (reference sequence). The CDR3 totals 15 residues. For the CDR3, the DNA is TGTGCCAGCAGTTTTTTCCGGGCGGAGGGCAATGAGCAGTTCTTC. Protein: CASSFFRAEGNEQFF.

The chain is built from TRBV6-6 and TRBJ1-2, with 9 positions matching TRBD1. CDR3 length: 14 amino acids. CDR1 and CDR2 from the germline V gene are MNHNY and SVGAGI (reference sequence). V trimming: 5 bases; J trimming: 2 bases; junction bases outside the gene matches: 3. The CDR3 DNA reads TGTGCCAGCAGTCACAGGGGGCAAAACTATGGCTACACCTTC. Encoded protein: CASSHRGQNYGYTF.

The chain has TRBV4-1 and TRBJ1-5; TRBD1 aligns across 9 bases. The length of the CDR3 is 16 residues. Germline-derived CDR1 and CDR2 are MGHRA and YSYEKL. V shed 0 bases, J shed 2 bases, and the junction held 2 bases outside the gene matches. The CDR3 here is CASSQDRDRGNQPQHF. In DNA, the CDR3 is TGCGCCAGCAGCCAAGATAGGGACAGGGGCAATCAGCCCCAGCATTTT.

V usage is TRBV27 and J usage is TRBJ2-1; 7 bases agree with TRBD1. The CDR3 spans 18 residues. Germline-derived CDR1 and CDR2 are MNHEY and SMNVEV (reference sequence). V shed 6 bases and J 6 bases; nucleotides not matched to a gene: 20. The CDR3 nucleotides read TGTGCCAGCAGCCGACAGGGTCCAGGGGGACCCGCTCTCAATGAGCAGTTCTTC. Translated, it gives CASSRQGPGGPALNEQFF.

This chain connects TRBV5-1 to TRBJ2-5; D perhaps matches TRBD2 (6 bases). The CDR3 has 15 amino acids. The V and J ends lost 1 base and 2 bases respectively, with 12 bases between them. Germline loops: CDR1 SGHRS, CDR2 YFSETQ. CDR3: CASSLTSLAQETQYF. The CDR3 DNA sequence: TGCGCCAGCAGCTTGACTAGCTTGGCGCAAGAGACCCAGTACTTC.

V gene TRBV11-2 combines with J gene TRBJ1-1; tentative D call: TRBD1 (6 bases). The V end was cut by 4 bases, the J end by 3 bases, with 18 bases between. CDR1 and CDR2 (germline): SGHAT, FQNNGV. The CDR3 length is 16 residues. CDR3 region: CASSSILGAGDTEAFF. As DNA, the CDR3 is TGTGCCAGCAGCTCCATTCTTGGGGCAGGGGACACTGAAGCTTTCTTT.

This clone has only one observation. The chain joins TRBV3-1 (or the pseudogene TRBV3-2) to TRBJ1-2; maybe TRBD1 (6 bases). The CDR3 spans 15 residues. Trimming left V 1 base short and J 6 bases short, with 15 bases between. The germline V gene encodes CDR1 LGHDT and CDR2 YNNKEL (reference sequence). The CDR3 sequence: CASSQVVGAFNGYTF. CDR3 nucleotides: TGTGCCAGCAGCCAAGTCGTGGGGGCGTTTAATGGCTACACCTTC.